Listed below are T cell receptor beta chains from one sample, sequenced in a study of T cells after yellow fever vaccination. TCRdb called the 5' RACE reads again in MiXCR, with one record for every CDR3 protein. There are tens of thousands of distinct CDR3 sequences in the sample; about 7.7% occur only once, and less than 50% lies in the top ten. The material was CD8+ T cells sorted from PBMCs, obtained on the day of the yellow fever booster vaccination. The origin of the receptors is a man aged 25 to 40 who received the YFV17D yellow fever vaccine. CDR3s include the opening cysteine and the closing phenylalanine or tryptophan. A D gene is named only where the DNA matches it firmly. Some rows mark clone size as missing; the rest say once, few, many or name a class of expanded clone.

j_call v_call clone_size d_call cdr3_length cdr3_aa cdr3_nt
TRBJ2-7 TRBV20-1 . . 17 CSAGLTTGTSSSYEQYF TGCAGTGCCGGGTTGACTACAGGGACATCCAGCTCCTACGAGCAGTACTTC
TRBJ2-1 TRBV7-9 . TRBD2 14 CASSLGLAFGEQFF TGTGCCAGCAGCTTGGGACTAGCATTCGGGGAGCAGTTCTTC
TRBJ1-2 TRBV11-2 few . 16 CASSLYGVTGSDGYTF TGTGCCAGCAGCTTGTACGGAGTTACGGGATCCGATGGCTACACCTTC
TRBJ2-7 TRBV19 . TRBD2 14 CASSPLGGGYEQYF TGTGCCAGTAGTCCTCTGGGGGGGGGCTACGAGCAGTACTTC
TRBJ2-7 TRBV20-1 few TRBD2 16 CSARRTSGSPPYEQYF TGCAGTGCTAGACGAACTAGCGGGAGTCCCCCATACGAGCAGTACTTC
TRBJ2-7 TRBV5-1 few . 15 CASSLGAGNTYEQYF TGCGCCAGCAGCTTGGGGGCCGGGAATACCTACGAGCAGTACTTC
TRBJ2-6 TRBV7-9 . . 15 CASSPGPTGANVLTF TGTGCCAGCAGCCCTGGGCCCACTGGGGCCAACGTCCTGACTTTC
TRBJ2-5 TRBV11-2 . TRBD2 18 CASSLAPGETSLSETQYF TGTGCCAGCAGCTTAGCTCCTGGTGAGACTAGCCTGTCGGAGACCCAGTACTTC
TRBJ1-1 TRBV5-5 . . 14 CASSLAGPNTEAFF TGTGCCAGCAGCTTGGCAGGGCCGAACACTGAAGCTTTCTTT
TRBJ2-7 TRBV4-2 . TRBD2 16 CASSQAKLAGDPEQYF TGTGCCAGCAGCCAAGCTAAACTAGCGGGGGACCCCGAGCAGTACTTC
TRBJ2-1 TRBV6-2/TRBV6-3 many . 17 CASSYWDRVAGEREQFF TGTGCCAGCAGTTACTGGGATCGAGTAGCCGGGGAACGTGAGCAGTTCTTC
TRBJ2-4 TRBV7-9 many . 14 CASSFGHDKNIQYF TGTGCCAGCAGCTTCGGACACGACAAAAACATTCAGTACTTC
TRBJ1-5 TRBV6-2/TRBV6-3 few . 18 CASSYAVDRGDSNQPQHF TGTGCCAGCAGTTACGCGGTGGACAGAGGTGATAGCAATCAGCCCCAGCATTTT
TRBJ2-1 TRBV12-5 many . 14 CASGLAGTYNEQFF TGTGCTAGTGGTTTGGCGGGGACCTACAATGAGCAGTTCTTC
TRBJ2-5 TRBV4-3 many . 15 CASSQDYRGQETQYF TGCGCCAGCAGCCAAGATTATAGGGGCCAAGAGACCCAGTACTTC
TRBJ2-7 TRBV6-2/TRBV6-3 many . 11 CASSLAWEQYF TGTGCCAGCAGTCTTGCTTGGGAGCAGTACTTC
TRBJ2-3 TRBV10-1 few . 16 CASSEILGGKTDTQYF TGCGCCAGCAGTGAGATTTTGGGCGGGAAGACAGATACGCAGTATTTT
TRBJ2-2 TRBV7-2 few TRBD2 15 CASSDVGGWAGELFF TGTGCCAGCAGCGATGTCGGGGGGTGGGCCGGGGAGCTGTTTTTT
TRBJ2-1 TRBV4-3 few . 15 CASSQELSPGVEQFF TGCGCCAGCAGCCAAGAACTATCTCCAGGGGTTGAGCAGTTCTTC
TRBJ2-7 TRBV23-1 once . 15 CATPVGHLVPTEQYF TGCGCCACGCCCGTAGGTCACCTCGTACCAACCGAGCAGTACTTC
TRBJ2-1 TRBV11-2 many TRBD2 15 CASSPAGTSSNEQFF TGTGCCAGCAGCCCCGCGGGGACTAGTTCCAATGAGCAGTTCTTC
TRBJ2-1 TRBV5-1 . . 15 CASSSTGTFNNEQFF TGCGCCAGCAGCTCTACCGGGACCTTCAACAATGAGCAGTTCTTC
TRBJ2-1 TRBV9 few . 12 CASSVVFNEQFF TGTGCCAGCAGCGTAGTCTTCAATGAGCAGTTCTTC
TRBJ2-5 TRBV7-2 . . 14 CASTAGQGVETQYF TGTGCCAGCACCGCGGGGCAGGGCGTCGAGACCCAGTACTTC
TRBJ1-1 TRBV12-3/TRBV12-4 few TRBD1 12 CASATGATEAFF TGTGCCAGTGCGACAGGGGCCACTGAAGCTTTCTTT
TRBJ2-7 TRBV3-1 many . 11 CASSQDGEQYF TGTGCCAGCAGCCAAGACGGCGAGCAGTACTTC
TRBJ2-7 TRBV29-1 . TRBD2 13 CSVGPSGTYEQYF TGCAGCGTGGGACCGAGCGGGACCTACGAGCAGTACTTC
TRBJ2-7 TRBV6-1 . . 14 CASSDETSFYEQYF TGTGCCAGCAGTGATGAGACTAGTTTCTACGAGCAGTACTTC
TRBJ2-5 TRBV10-3 . TRBD2 15 CAISESTSAQETQYF TGTGCCATCAGTGAGTCGACTAGCGCCCAGGAGACCCAGTACTTC
TRBJ2-1 TRBV7-9 few . 16 CASSLLPGSSYNEQFF TGTGCCAGCAGCTTACTTCCCGGGAGCTCCTACAATGAGCAGTTCTTC
TRBJ2-3 TRBV7-2 many TRBD1 14 CASSLDRVGDTQYF TGTGCCAGCAGCTTGGACAGGGTTGGAGATACGCAGTATTTT
TRBJ2-1 TRBV5-6 . TRBD2 12 CASSHRLAEQFF TGTGCCAGCAGCCATCGACTAGCGGAGCAGTTCTTC
TRBJ2-3 TRBV6-5 . TRBD2 19 CASSYNPRTSGRAPDTQYF TGTGCCAGCAGTTACAACCCGAGGACTAGCGGGAGGGCCCCAGATACGCAGTATTTT
TRBJ2-1 TRBV6-5 many TRBD2 15 CASSYLSREDNEQFF TGTGCCAGCAGTTATTTGTCGCGGGAGGACAATGAGCAGTTCTTC
TRBJ2-2 TRBV19 . . 15 CVSSIDRADTGELFF TGTGTCAGTAGTATAGATAGGGCTGACACCGGGGAGCTGTTTTTT
TRBJ2-1 TRBV12-3/TRBV12-4 . . 13 CASSFRTNNEQFF TGTGCCAGCAGTTTCCGGACCAACAATGAGCAGTTCTTC